This TCR beta chain was sequenced in a study of CD8 T cells in ankylosing spondylitis. TCRdb re-called the 5' RACE reads through MiXCR, storing one row per CDR3 protein. The data hold some 15,000 distinct CDR3 sequences, with approximately 8% observed a single time. V lost 3 bases, J lost 5 bases, and 4 bases lay in between. CDR3 length equals 11 residues. Notes on the study in general: Clones linked to disease were reported to show significant enrichment in matched ankylosing spondylitis synovial fluid. A TCR beta motif of 7 to 9 highly homologous variants seemed to mark ankylosing spondylitis blood. Previous work reported some of these motif variants in the synovial fluid and blood of reactive arthritis.

This clonotype was found many times. Its antigen is not identified. The sequenced sample was blood. The rearrangement links TRBV12-3 or TRBV12-4 to TRBJ2-5; no firm D call. This TCR was recovered from a male donor with ankylosing spondylitis or in good health (not recorded which). The CDR3, as DNA: TGTGCCAGCAGTTTTACCGAGACCCAGTACTTC. Residues: CASSFTETQYF.